The clone carrying this T cell receptor (beta chain) was seen only a few times. The CDR3 consists of 15 residues. CDR1 is MGHRA, CDR2 YSYEKL, per germline. Trimming pared 0 bases from V and 2 bases from J, leaving 8 bases between. Participants were aged about 18 to 95 years, lived in 20 to 30 US areas, and enrolled virtually. This sample was taken from a study of blood T cell repertoires in COVID-19. Data came from immunoSEQ multiplex PCR; TCRdb stores just in-frame clones and leaves some out. The table shows fewer than 250,000 clones, with around 85% occurring only once. The source of this sequence is a woman between 35 and 50 years old with acute COVID-19. Sequencing was carried out using PBMCs or T cells enriched from blood (not recorded which). The chain recombines TRBV4-1 with TRBJ1-3, with D maybe TRBD1 (5 bases). The DNA for the CDR3 is TGCGCCAGCAGCCAAGAAGAGACAGCTGGAAACACCATATATTTT. This sequence encodes CASSQEETAGNTIYF.